The text below deals with one T cell receptor beta chain. Sample treatment: 15 to 20 received Ad26.COV2.S at low or high dose, single or two shots; about 5 received placebo; per-sample allocation not given. Each sample was drawn 63 days after the first injection (of vaccine or placebo). The data derive from a study of Ad26.COV2.S vaccination and SARS-CoV-2 variants. Here immunoSEQ multiplex PCR was the method, and the copy in TCRdb shows in-frame clones only, minus some. The sample comprises some 330,000 clones, 85% to 90% of which are singletons, and about 5.4% rests with the top ten. The starting material was peripheral blood, obtained in a trial of Ad26.COV2.S vaccine versus placebo. The sequence was collected from a person aged 18-60 years who received the Ad26.COV2.S COVID-19 vaccine or a placebo.

CDR3 residues: CASRRETEAFF. The DNA for the CDR3 is TGTGCCAGCAGGAGAGAGACTGAAGCTTTCTTT. This chain links TRBV6-5 with TRBJ1-1; D remains unclear. CDR3 length: 11 residues. V was cut by 6 bases and J by 5 bases, with 7 bases left in between. Germline V CDR1 and CDR2: MNHEY, SVGAGI.